One and the same sample provided the 8 T cell receptor beta chains below, sequenced in a study of metastatic and nonmetastatic thyroid tumors. Patients underwent thyroid surgery, and none had received any treatment before it. TCRdb used MiXCR to call clones anew from the PCR reads. The sample records roughly 23,000 clones, 23% being singletons. The specimen was blood. The receptors were gathered from a male donor with papillary thyroid cancer or a benign thyroid nodule (not recorded which). Some clones in this sample may be carry-over from other donors' samples.

This clone has more than one count but fewer than ten. This chain links TRBV10-3 with TRBJ1-2; TRBD1 is a possible D gene (6 bases). From germline, CDR1 is ENHRY and CDR2 SYGVKD. The CDR3 loop spans 15 amino acids. V was clipped by 3 bases and J by 2 bases, with 13 bases between them. CDR3 nucleotide sequence: TGTGCCATCAGTGACCCGAGGGGGGACAACTATGGCTACACCTTC. It translates to CAISDPRGDNYGYTF.

A note on this clone: A much larger clone differs by one base, so this may be a read error. The chain combines TRBV2 with TRBJ2-3; 8 nucleotides agree with TRBD2. Germline values: CDR1 SNHLY, CDR2 FYNNEI. CDR3 length: 15 residues. The CDR3 nucleotides are TGTGCCAGTAGCCGGGGACTAGGCAGCACAGGTACGCAGTATTTT. As protein: CASSRGLGSTGTQYF.

This rearrangement joins TRBV12-3 or TRBV12-4 to TRBJ2-1, with no clear D. This CDR3 has 12 residues. V was pared by 5 bases and J by 8 bases, with 10 bases between. As DNA, the CDR3 is TGTGCCAGCAGTCCCACGGTCGATGAGCAGTTCTTC. Encoded protein: CASSPTVDEQFF.

This clone has only one observation. The chain recombines TRBV11-1 with TRBJ2-3, with a possible D match to TRBD1 (6 bases). V lost 2 bases, J lost 5 bases, and 14 bases lay in between. Germline V gives CDR1 SGHAT, CDR2 FQDESV (reference sequence). This CDR3 is built from 15 residues. CDR3 sequence (DNA): TGTGCCAGCAGCTTAAGTGAGGGGGTGGGAGATACGCAGTATTTT. Translating it yields CASSLSEGVGDTQYF.

Concerning this clone: It is likely a read error, because the conserved phenylalanine at the end of the CDR3 is missing. The CDR3 loop reads CASSLIQGTDTQYV. In nucleotides, the CDR3 is TGTGCCAGCAGTTTAATTCAGGGTACAGATACGCAGTATGTT. The chain has TRBV12-3 or TRBV12-4 and TRBJ2-3, with D tentatively TRBD1 (5 bases). There are 14 residues in the CDR3. V lost 2 bases, J lost 3 bases, and 9 bases lay in between.

This clone showed up many times. The rearrangement links TRBV2 to TRBJ2-2; maybe TRBD1 (7 bases). CDR3 length equals 15 residues. Trimming stripped 8 bases from V and 5 bases from J, with 18 bases between. Germline V gene data show CDR1 as SNHLY and CDR2 as FYNNEI. CDR3 amino acids: CASGVGGRGTGELFF. In nucleotides, the CDR3 is TGTGCCAGCGGGGTGGGGGGCAGGGGGACCGGGGAGCTGTTTTTT.

In its sample, this clone was seen many times. For the CDR3, the DNA is TGCAGTGCTAGGATGAAGACAGCCTCGAACACTGAAGCTTTCTTT. Residues: CSARMKTASNTEAFF. J is TRBJ1-1 and V is TRBV20-1, with a weak D call TRBD1 (5 bases). Trimming stripped 3 bases from V and 1 base from J, with 15 bases between. The germline CDR1 and CDR2 sequences are DFQATT and SNEGSKA (reference sequence). This CDR3 has 15 amino acids.

In this sample, this clone turned up many times. The CDR3 spells CASSLTDLADTQYF. The CDR3 bases are TGTGCCAGCAGCTTAACTGATTTGGCAGATACGCAGTATTTT. The chain combines TRBV7-3 with TRBJ2-3; no clear D. CDR3 length equals 14 residues. Deletions cut 0 bases from V and 4 bases from J, with 8 bases between. Germline V CDR1 and CDR2: SGHTA, FQGTGA.